The 11 T cell receptor beta chains listed next were all sequenced from one sample in a study of identical twins. TCRdb reanalysed the 5' RACE reads using MiXCR and keeps one entry per CDR3 protein. The sample has about 700,000 distinct CDR3 sequences; around 8.3% are singletons. A further study also used this sample, focusing on yellow fever vaccine responses in identical twins.

The sequenced sample consisted of PBMCs. These receptors all come from a young woman in good health.

The chain uses TRBV11-2 and TRBJ1-1; D is unclear. The germline CDR1 and CDR2 sequences are SGHAT and FQNNGV. V was clipped by 5 bases and J by 5 bases, with 12 bases between them. The CDR3 is 13 amino acids. CDR3 coding DNA: TGTGCCAGCAGCCAGACGGGGTTAACTGAAGCTTTCTTT. It encodes CASSQTGLTEAFF.

The table lists this clonotype with many counts. The rearrangement joins TRBV12-3 or TRBV12-4 to TRBJ2-3; 16 bases agree with TRBD2. CDR3 length equals 17 residues. V was clipped by 5 bases and J by 4 bases; unmatched bases: 6. This CDR3 is CASSGTSGGASSDTQYF. CDR3 nucleotides: TGTGCCAGCAGTGGGACTAGCGGGGGGGCAAGTTCAGATACGCAGTATTTT.

The table lists this clonotype with a few counts. The chain recombines TRBV12-3 or TRBV12-4 with TRBJ1-1, with D unclear. V lost 5 bases and J 6 bases, leaving 7 bases between the germline ends. This CDR3 spans 11 amino acids. The CDR3: CASSTFAEAFF. The DNA for the CDR3 is TGTGCCAGCAGTACGTTCGCTGAAGCTTTCTTT.

This clonotype appeared many times. The V gene is TRBV7-2, the J gene TRBJ1-2; tentatively, D is TRBD1 (6 bases). Germline V gene data show CDR1 as SGHTA and CDR2 as FQGNSA. CDR3 size: 15 residues. The V end was cut by 1 base, the J end by 7 bases, with 16 bases between. CDR3 amino acids: CASSLETNRDGGYTF. CDR3 DNA sequence: TGTGCCAGCAGCTTAGAGACCAACAGGGACGGTGGCTACACCTTC.

The chain has TRBV7-2 and TRBJ2-7; 7 bases are a match to TRBD2. V dropped 5 bases and J dropped 3; count of bases not matched to a gene: 7. Germline CDR1 SGHTA, CDR2 FQGNSA. The CDR3 sequence is 14 residues long. The DNA of the CDR3 is TGTGCCAGCAGCCAAGCGGGACCAGACTACGAGCAGTACTTC. Protein: CASSQAGPDYEQYF.

The chain couples TRBV7-8 to TRBJ2-5; 16 bases fit TRBD2. This CDR3 comprises 16 residues. V lost 2 bases and J lost 5; bases outside the gene matches: 2. Germline V gene sequence: CDR1 SGHVS, CDR2 FQNEAQ. The CDR3 here is CASSLRGLAGGETQYF. CDR3 in DNA: TGTGCCAGCAGCTTACGGGGACTAGCGGGGGGGGAGACCCAGTACTTC.

This clonotype has ten or more counts. The chain is built from TRBV28 and TRBJ1-5; D is possibly TRBD1 (5 bases). CDR3 length equals 17 residues. The germline gives CDR1 MDHEN, CDR2 SYDVKM. V dropped 5 bases and J dropped 0 bases, with 17 bases sitting between them. The CDR3 nucleotides read TGTGCCAGCAGTGACTTTCCGACAGCTTATAGCAATCAGCCCCAGCATTTT. Translated, it gives CASSDFPTAYSNQPQHF.

The gene calls are TRBV7-8 and TRBJ2-7; no reliable D call. Trimming pared 8 bases from V and 3 bases from J, leaving 11 bases between. The germline V gene encodes CDR1 SGHVS and CDR2 FQNEAQ. The CDR3 is 12 residues long. This chain's CDR3 is CASGRRDYEQYF. The CDR3 DNA reads as TGTGCCAGCGGAAGGCGTGACTACGAGCAGTACTTC.

Only a few counts were recorded for this clonotype. The rearrangement uses TRBV27 and TRBJ2-7; TRBD1 agrees at 7 bases. The length of the CDR3 is 13 residues. Trimming removed 6 bases from V and 7 bases from J; junction bases left unmatched: 9. Germline CDR1 and CDR2: MNHEY and SMNVEV (reference sequence). CDR3 coding DNA: TGTGCCAGCAGCCGGGACAGCGTCTGGGAGCAGTACTTC. The encoded protein is CASSRDSVWEQYF.

The rearrangement links TRBV7-2 to TRBJ1-2, with TRBD1 matching over 9 bases. The CDR3 extends over 16 amino acids. V trimming: 4 bases; J trimming: 3 bases; junction bases outside the gene matches: 9. Germline V gene lookup returns CDR1 SGHTA and CDR2 FQGNSA. This chain's CDR3 is CASSSEQGARDYGYTF. CDR3 DNA: TGTGCCAGCAGCTCCGAACAGGGGGCTCGGGACTATGGCTACACCTTC.

The J gene is TRBJ2-7, the V gene TRBV10-3, with a weak D call TRBD1 (6 bases). V was pared by 1 base and J by 4 bases, with 8 bases between. Germline CDR1 ENHRY, CDR2 SYGVKD. The CDR3 is 13 amino acids. The CDR3 region is CAISELTGYEQYF. CDR3 DNA sequence: TGTGCCATCAGTGAGTTAACAGGGTACGAGCAGTACTTC.